This T cell receptor beta chain originates from a study of cytomegalovirus exposure and HLA in healthy donors (TCRdb year 2017). For context, the study as a whole: The 550 to 750 repertoires of the first cohort and the 95 to 150 validation repertoires were produced on the same platform, according to a later analysis. The study was designed to test whether signatures of past pathogen exposure could be identified by cataloging public T cell receptors. In addition to the first cohort of 666 subjects, a separate validation cohort of 120 different subjects was used. The study combined high-throughput TCR immunosequencing, statistical association of individual TCRs with disease status, and machine learning to predict cytomegalovirus infection status.

The library was prepared using the immunoSEQ multiplex PCR assay. Per the source publication's procedure: A statistical classification framework was built to diagnose cytomegalovirus status from the catalog of TCR beta chain sequences. Not all clones reach the TCRdb copy of this immuneACCESS table, which keeps in-frame sequences only. Checked studies attribute under half of the gap to unresolved V genes and leave the rest unexplained. The V and J calls and clone size are taken from that table; D and trimming were inferred from the DNA. The table for this sample lists about 110,000 clones; roughly 90% of them were counted only once. The top ten hold approximately 1.4% of the sample. Summary of the overall study and its limitations: The authors suggested that the approach could potentially be extended to other disease states and immunological phenotypes. Most TCR sequences were observed very rarely across donors, whereas some public TCRs were present in many individuals. The study listed 150 to 200 TCR beta chains as associated with cytomegalovirus. In both the original and validation cohorts, the classifier was reported to diagnose cytomegalovirus status with high specificity and sensitivity. A later analysis found that TCRs clustered in the first cohort also tended to co-occur in the approximately 120 validation repertoires, with approximately 94% of cluster scores above 0. Three of the identified cytomegalovirus-associated TCR beta chains were confirmed in vitro to be specific for cytomegalovirus antigens. The validation cohort had no HLA typing available for a later analysis, so co-occurrence within that cohort was assessed over all 120 or so repertoires.

Sequences LGHNA (CDR1) and YNFKEQ (CDR2) are obtained from the germline V gene. The CDR3 covers 16 residues, taking in both the cysteine and the phenylalanine. CDR3 DNA only is kept here, 48 bases in frame from base 1. V and J are trimmed by 1 base and 2 bases, and the gene matches miss 5 bases of the junction. Separate from the roughly 700-subject first cohort, the validation cohort of 120 subjects was the group to which the donors belonged. Turning to this clone: The antigen it recognizes is unknown. Base qualities are not recorded, but no much larger clone differs from it by a single base.

Sequencing was done on a sample of PBMCs. The receptor comes from a woman aged 25 to 39 in good health and CMV-seropositive. The chain uses TRBV4-2 and TRBJ1-1; a stretch of 9 junction bases matches TRBD1. The DNA reads as follows: TGTGCCAGCAGCCAAGGTGGGACAGGGCCAAACACTGAAGCTTTCTTT. It specifies CASSQGGTGPNTEAFF.